This T cell receptor beta chain was sequenced during a study of breast tumors, draining lymph nodes, adjacent tissues listed by TCRdb under 2016. About the study as a whole: The study compared TCR beta repertoires across tumor, adjacent nontumor tissue and axillary lymph nodes from breast cancer patients. In human breast cancer, the study set out to assess how tumor, surrounding tissue and draining lymph node repertoires relate to one another and whether T cells might be exchanged between them.

Ten or more counts support this clonotype. Its antigen is not yet known. No quality values exist for individual bases; no much larger clone is one base distant. Sequenced on an Illumina HiSeq 2000. TCR beta chain libraries were generated by multiplex PCR amplification. High-throughput sequencing was used to analyze the amplified TCR beta chain products. TCRdb's own reprocessing of the public reads used fastp at Q25 and MiXCR and kept productive beta chains. Records with the same CDR3 protein are collapsed into one entry carrying the most frequent genes and DNA. A total of tens of thousands of distinct CDR3 sequences appear in this sample, about 21% of them only once. Of the sample, 7.5% to 9.5% falls within the top ten clones. The CDR3 numbers 16 residues from cysteine through phenylalanine. Only the CDR3 DNA stays, 48 bases, in frame from base 1. Reading the germline V gene (reference sequence) gives CDR1 DFQATT and CDR2 SNEGSKA. Trimming costs V 3 bases and J 2 bases, and their ends lie 20 bases apart.

Here is what the overall study found, with its caveats: The data were considered consistent with most tumor T cells being derived from the lymph node and subsequently expanding within tumor tissue. Tumor and nontumor tissue repertoires were found to be significantly more similar in luminal-like than in basal-like breast cancer. The study presented the conclusion that tumor T cells originate in lymph nodes as consistent with a hypothesis, not as something directly demonstrated. Tumors showed preferential V and J gene usage, and their T-cell repertoire diversity fell below that of lymph nodes yet above that of nontumor tissue.

The sequence came from a female donor with breast cancer. Some clones in this sample may be carry-over from other donors' samples. Sequencing used breast tumor tissue. The sequence links TRBV20-1 to TRBJ2-7; the D element could tentatively be TRBD1 or TRBD2, as 6 bases agree for each. The nucleotide sequence is given as TGCAGTGCTAGCCCAAGCTGGGGGGCCGATACCTACGAGCAGTACTTC. This encodes CSASPSWGADTYEQYF.